The T cell receptor (beta chain) described here comes from a study of T-cell memory formation after mild COVID-19. The study, taken as a whole, reports: Day 15 to 85 contractors were CD4/CD8 balanced; later expanders leaned CD4+.

In the case of this clonotype: Its specificity is not known.

cDNA libraries for TCR alpha and TCR beta, carrying sample barcodes and UMIs, came from 5'RACE with constant-segment primers. One entry per CDR3 protein results from TCRdb running MiXCR on the 5' RACE reads. The data hold about 100,000 distinct CDR3 sequences, with over 8.5% observed a single time. This CDR3 has 14 amino acids. From germline, CDR1 is SEHNR and CDR2 FQNEAQ (reference sequence). The J segment lost 6 bases and the V segment lost 5 bases, leaving 9 bases of the junction unmatched. The TCR comes from a man between 18 and 35 years old who had mild COVID-19 (a few samples of this study predate the infection). Cell type and time point are not known. Sequenced material: PBMCs or a T cell subset sorted from them (not recorded which). The chain links TRBV7-9 to TRBJ1-2, with 7 positions matching TRBD1. The CDR3 DNA sequence: TGTGCCAGCAGCCAAATTGACAGGGATGATGGCTACACCTTC. This translates into CASSQIDRDDGYTF. The complete variable domain, with remaining parts taken from reference TRBV7-9 and TRBJ1-2, reads DTGVSQNPRHKITKRGQNVTFRCDPISEHNRLYWYRQTLGQGPEFLTYFQNEAQLEKSRLLSDRFSAERPKGSFSTLEIQRTEQGDSAMYLCASSQIDRDDGYTFGSGTRLTVV.